This entry lists 3 T cell receptor beta chains sequenced from one sample in a study of blood T cell repertoires in COVID-19. Here immunoSEQ multiplex PCR was the method, and the copy in TCRdb shows in-frame clones only, minus some. The data contain approximately 24,000 clones, about nine tenths of them singletons. The source material was peripheral blood. The receptors here all came from an older woman with active COVID-19.

V gene TRBV12-3 or TRBV12-4 combines with J gene TRBJ2-7, with D possibly being TRBD2 (6 bases). This CDR3 region has 12 residues. V was clipped by 8 bases and J by 7 bases, with 15 bases between them. In nucleotides, the CDR3 is TGTGCCAGCGGGAGAACTAGCTGGGAGCAGTACTTC. This translates into CASGRTSWEQYF.

This clone has only one observation. The rearrangement uses TRBV3-1 (or the pseudogene TRBV3-2) and TRBJ2-3; 13 positions agree with TRBD2. Looked up from germline, CDR1 is LGHDT and CDR2 is YNNKEL (reference sequence). The CDR3 length is 17 residues. V dropped 2 bases and J dropped 4; count of bases not matched to a gene: 6. The CDR3 region is CASSQPPTSGGSDTQYF. In DNA, the CDR3 is TGTGCCAGCAGCCAACCACCGACTAGCGGGGGGTCAGATACGCAGTATTTT.

This chain uses TRBV11-2 with TRBJ2-7, with 10 positions matching TRBD1. Germline V gene data show CDR1 as SGHAT and CDR2 as FQNNGV. CDR3 length equals 15 residues. The ends lost 5 bases at V and 6 bases at J; junction bases unmatched: 10. The CDR3 loop reads CASSPAGTGVVEQYF. The CDR3 DNA follows: TGTGCCAGCAGCCCAGCTGGGACAGGGGTGGTCGAGCAGTACTTC.